These 21 T cell receptor beta chains were all obtained from the same sample, sequenced in a study of graft-versus-host responses after intestinal transplantation. The table came from immunoSEQ multiplex PCR; TCRdb's copy has only in-frame clones and leaves some out. The sample lists some 79,000 clones; roughly nine tenths were seen once. For these receptors, no antigen is known. The input for sequencing was unstimulated CD4+ T cells sorted from spleen or lymph node cells, taken before intestinal transplant. Every receptor here comes from a human donor who received an intestinal transplant.

The V gene is TRBV7-9, the J gene TRBJ1-2, with 7 bases lining up with TRBD1. The CDR3 consists of 14 residues. V dropped 5 bases and J dropped 4; count of bases not matched to a gene: 7. Per germline, CDR1 SEHNR and CDR2 FQNEAQ (reference sequence). CDR3 bases: TGTGCCAGCAGCCCCGACAGGGCGGGCTATGGCTACACCTTC. Its translation: CASSPDRAGYGYTF.

The J gene is TRBJ1-1, the V gene TRBV5-4; the D gene is possibly TRBD1 (6 bases). The CDR3 sequence is 13 residues long. Germline CDR1 SGHNT, CDR2 YYREEE (reference sequence). V lost 7 bases and J lost 5, with 15 bases in between. CDR3 amino acids: CASAQGRATEAFF. The CDR3 DNA reads TGTGCCAGCGCCCAGGGGAGGGCAACTGAAGCTTTCTTT.

The chain employs TRBV28 and TRBJ1-1; perhaps TRBD1 as D (5 bases). Trimming pared 5 bases from V and 6 bases from J, leaving 19 bases between. The CDR3 extends over 15 amino acids. The germline gives CDR1 MDHEN, CDR2 SYDVKM. CDR3 nucleotides: TGTGCCAGCAGTCCCCTCGCTGGGACGGGGGCTGAAGCTTTCTTT. It translates to CASSPLAGTGAEAFF.

The gene calls are TRBV6-5 and TRBJ1-1, with D unclear. Germline CDR1 is MNHEY and CDR2 is SVGAGI. The CDR3 spans 15 residues. Trimming left V 0 bases short and J 7 bases short, with 15 bases between. The CDR3 sequence: CASSYSREGGGEAFF. CDR3 DNA: TGTGCCAGCAGTTACTCGCGTGAGGGCGGTGGTGAAGCTTTCTTT.

This chain joins TRBV7-8 and TRBJ2-5; 14 bases match TRBD2. From germline, CDR1 is SGHVS and CDR2 FQNEAQ. The V gene end was trimmed by 3 bases and the J gene end by 5 bases; junction bases not matched to a gene: 11. CDR3 size: 18 residues. Here the CDR3 reads CASSLRTSGGTLGETQYF. CDR3 coding DNA: TGTGCCAGCAGCTTGAGGACTAGCGGGGGGACCCTTGGGGAGACCCAGTACTTC. The full variable domain, with the rest looked up from reference TRBV7-8 and TRBJ2-5, is GAGVSQSPRYKVAKRGQDVALRCDPISGHVSLFWYQQALGQGPEFLTYFQNEAQLDKSGLPSDRFFAERPEGSVSTLKIQRTQQEDSAVYLCASSLRTSGGTLGETQYFGPGTRLLVL.

CDR3 nucleotide sequence: TGTGCCAGCAGGGACAATCCCTACGAGCAGTACTTC. It yields the protein CASRDNPYEQYF. This chain links TRBV2 with TRBJ2-7, with D possibly TRBD1 on 5 matching bases. V was cut by 6 bases and J by 2 bases, with 8 bases left in between. This CDR3 comprises 12 residues. Per germline, CDR1 SNHLY and CDR2 FYNNEI.

This chain connects TRBV7-6 to TRBJ2-6; D remains ambiguous. V dropped 5 bases and J dropped 2 bases, with 13 bases sitting between them. This CDR3 is 16 amino acids long. Germline assignment: CDR1 SGHVS and CDR2 FNYEAQ. The CDR3 here is CASSLTPGTGANVLTF. In DNA form, the CDR3 reads TGTGCCAGCAGCCTCACCCCGGGTACTGGGGCCAACGTCCTGACTTTC.

The chain couples TRBV5-4 to TRBJ2-3; D is ambiguous. This CDR3 spans 14 amino acids. CDR1 SGHNT and CDR2 YYREEE come from the germline V gene (reference sequence). The V end lost 1 base, the J end lost 4 bases, and 10 bases lay between the germline ends. CDR3 protein: CASSLPPPSDTQYF. The DNA for the CDR3 is TGTGCCAGCAGCTTGCCCCCTCCCTCAGATACGCAGTATTTT.

The chain uses TRBV6-7 and TRBJ2-5, with no clear D. TRBV6-7 is an ORF for which the function is uncertain. The length of the CDR3 is 12 residues. V was shortened by 1 base and J by 3 bases, with 3 bases between the two germline ends. CDR3 coding DNA: TGTGCCAGCAGTTACTTTAAAGAGACCCAGTACTTC. Residues: CASSYFKETQYF.

V usage is TRBV5-5 and J usage is TRBJ2-7; D is perhaps TRBD1 (7 bases). Trimming took 4 bases from V and 3 from J, leaving 17 bases between them. CDR3 length: 15 residues. The germline CDR1 and CDR2 sequences are SGHKS and YYEKEE (reference sequence). The CDR3 nucleotides read TGTGCCAGCAGCCCCACAGGGGAGGTAAGCTACGAGCAGTACTTC. This codes for CASSPTGEVSYEQYF.

This rearrangement joins TRBV5-1 to TRBJ1-3, with D unclear. There are 15 residues in the CDR3. Germline V CDR1 and CDR2: SGHRS, YFSETQ. V was shortened by 6 bases and J by 0 bases, with 13 bases between the two germline ends. CDR3 in DNA: TGCGCCAGCACGGAGTGGCCCAACTCTGGAAACACCATATATTTT. Translating gives CASTEWPNSGNTIYF.

The chain employs TRBV30 and TRBJ2-1; 9 bases fit TRBD2. V lost 2 bases and J lost 9; bases outside the gene matches: 11. From germline, CDR1 is GTSNPN and CDR2 SVGIG (reference sequence). The CDR3 loop spans 15 amino acids. The CDR3 here is CAWSLLAGGRGEQFF. CDR3 sequence (DNA): TGTGCCTGGAGTCTCCTCGCGGGGGGGCGCGGTGAGCAGTTCTTC.

Concerning this clone itself: The sample holds other DNA sequences that translate to the same CDR3. The chain uses TRBV28 and TRBJ1-6, with 9 bases matching TRBD1. The CDR3 extends over 14 amino acids. CDR1 MDHEN and CDR2 SYDVKM come from the germline V gene. The ends lost 5 bases at V and 7 bases at J; junction bases unmatched: 3. CDR3 DNA: TGTGCCAGCAGTCCGGGACAGGGCAATTCACCCCTCCACTTT. Translated, it gives CASSPGQGNSPLHF.

Here the CDR3 reads CASSPRGSGGAVSKNIQYF. CDR3 DNA sequence: TGCGCCAGCAGCCCCCGTGGTAGCGGGGGGGCCGTTTCCAAAAACATTCAGTACTTC. V and J are TRBV4-1 and TRBJ2-4; TRBD2 matches at 11 bases. The V gene's germline CDR1 is MGHRA and CDR2 YSYEKL. This CDR3 has 19 residues. V dropped 4 bases and J dropped 2; count of bases not matched to a gene: 13.

CDR3 region: CASSKALTDSTTYEQYF. Here the CDR3 DNA reads TGTGCCAGCAGCAAAGCGCTAACGGACTCCACCACCTACGAGCAGTACTTC. This chain uses TRBV21-1 with TRBJ2-7; the table gives TRBD2 as D, unverified against the DNA. TRBV21-1 represents a pseudogene. The CDR3 is made up of 17 amino acids.

The chain recombines TRBV18 with TRBJ2-3, with TRBD2 matching over 9 bases. Germline V CDR1 and CDR2: KGHSH, LQKENI. The CDR3 extends over 17 amino acids. Germline trimming cut 1 base from V and 2 bases from J; bases unmatched to any gene: 7. This CDR3 is CASSPRVLAGSTDTQYF. CDR3 nucleotides: TGTGCCAGCTCACCACGGGTCCTAGCGGGGTCCACAGATACGCAGTATTTT.

This chain joins TRBV6-5 and TRBJ2-3; 7 bases line up with TRBD1. Germline V gene sequence: CDR1 MNHEY, CDR2 SVGAGI. V lost 7 bases, J lost 1 base, and 5 bases stayed unmatched. The CDR3 is made up of 14 amino acids. This CDR3 reads CASTETGGTDTQYF. For the CDR3, the DNA is TGTGCCAGCACTGAAACAGGGGGCACAGATACGCAGTATTTT.

CDR3 sequence (DNA): TGTGCCAGCAGTTTTGAGGGCGCCTATAATTCACCCCTCCACTTT. Translation: CASSFEGAYNSPLHF. The chain recombines TRBV27 with TRBJ1-6; no clear D. Germline V gene lookup returns CDR1 MNHEY and CDR2 SMNVEV (reference sequence). The CDR3 has 15 amino acids. The germline V and J ends were trimmed by 3 bases and 2 bases, with 8 bases remaining between them.

The chain uses TRBV5-6 and TRBJ2-6; D possibly corresponds to TRBD1 (5 bases). There are 15 residues in the CDR3. CDR1 is SGHDT, CDR2 YYEEEE, per germline. The V end lost 4 bases, the J end lost 0 bases, and 8 bases lay between the germline ends. As DNA, the CDR3 is TGTGCCAGCAGCGGAACAGGCTCTGGGGCCAACGTCCTGACTTTC. It codes for CASSGTGSGANVLTF.

This clone was seen just once. V is TRBV28 and J is TRBJ1-6; the match to TRBD1 covers 8 bases. Germline CDR1 and CDR2: MDHEN and SYDVKM. The CDR3 covers 14 residues. The V gene end was trimmed by 3 bases and the J gene end by 8 bases; junction bases not matched to a gene: 3. The CDR3 sequence is CASSLRTGYSPLHF. For the CDR3, the DNA is TGTGCCAGCAGTTTGAGGACAGGGTATTCACCCCTCCACTTT.

This chain uses TRBV15 with TRBJ2-2; TRBD1 aligns across 9 bases. Unmatched junction bases numbered 4, after V lost 1 base and J lost 7 bases. The CDR3 sequence is 15 residues long. Germline V gene data show CDR1 as LNHNV and CDR2 as YYDKDF (reference sequence). CDR3 sequence (DNA): TGTGCCACCAGCAGAGGGGGACAGGGAGGCGGGGAGCTGTTTTTT. It translates to CATSRGGQGGGELFF.